The sequence of this T cell receptor beta chain was determined in a study of shared clonotypes between healthy human individuals. Study-wide background: Each donor's CD4 naive and CD4 memory cells filled three plates apiece, CD8 naive two, and CD8 memory one.

Per the germline V gene, CDR1 is MGHRA and CDR2 is YSYEKL. CDR3 size: 18 residues. Germline trimming cut 0 bases from V and 7 bases from J; bases unmatched to any gene: 15. A remark on this clone: What it binds is not known.

Sequencing used immunoSEQ multiplex PCR; TCRdb keeps in-frame clones, though not all of them. In the table there are approximately 1.5 million clones, 98% to 99% of which are singletons. Study-level findings and limits: Few donors restricted represented genetic and exposure-history diversity.

Memory CD4+ cells were the fraction left after CD45RA+ naive selection. Sequencing input: naive CD4+ T cells sorted from blood. The sample's subset: CD45RA+ positively selected. The V and J genes are TRBV4-1 and TRBJ2-7, with TRBD2 identical over 10 bases. The receptor was derived from a man aged 25 to 45 in good health. CDR3 residues: CASSQEYLAGARGGEQYF. The CDR3 DNA follows: TGCGCCAGCAGCCAAGAGTACCTAGCGGGAGCCCGAGGGGGGGAGCAGTACTTC.